A single sample is the source of the 15 T cell receptor beta chains below, sequenced in a study of CD8 T cells in ankylosing spondylitis (dated by TCRdb to 2015 to 2018). The library was made by 5' RACE. Data came from an Illumina HiSeq 2500. TCRdb cleaned the public reads at Q25 with fastp, built clones with MiXCR and kept in-frame beta chains. When rows share a CDR3 protein, they turn into one entry using the most common DNA and genes. The sample table shows roughly 180,000 distinct CDR3 sequences, and around 13% are seen once. 16% of the sample goes to the ten largest clones. Specimen: blood, either unsorted or a sorted T cell fraction (not recorded which). Source of these receptors: a male donor with ankylosing spondylitis or in good health (not recorded which).

This chain joins TRBV6-4 and TRBJ2-7; the D gene is possibly TRBD1 (5 bases). Germline values: CDR1 MRHNA, CDR2 SNTAGT. Trimming removed 0 bases from V and 4 bases from J, with 10 bases in between. The CDR3 sequence is 14 residues long. The CDR3 loop is CASSDSLQEYEQYF. In nucleotides, the CDR3 is TGTGCCAGCAGTGACTCGTTACAGGAGTACGAGCAGTACTTC.

There are a few counts of this clonotype. The chain employs TRBV10-1 and TRBJ2-1; D possibly corresponds to TRBD2 (6 bases). Deletions cut 4 bases from V and 7 bases from J, with 11 bases between. CDR1 and CDR2 (germline): WNHNN, SYGVQD (reference sequence). The CDR3 loop spans 13 amino acids. CDR3 in amino acids: CASSVAGMNEQFF. CDR3 bases: TGCGCCAGCAGTGTTGCGGGAATGAATGAGCAGTTCTTC.

This clonotype came up many times. The chain has TRBV29-1 and TRBJ1-2; a possible D gene is TRBD1 (5 bases). V was shortened by 6 bases and J by 2 bases, with 7 bases between the two germline ends. Germline V lookup: CDR1 SQVTM, CDR2 ANQGSEA. The CDR3 spans 11 residues. CDR3 coding DNA: TGCAGCGTACGGGACAACTATGGCTACACCTTC. Translating it yields CSVRDNYGYTF.

The chain links TRBV10-1 to TRBJ1-1; tentative D call: TRBD1 (6 bases). The ends were cut back, 6 bases at V and 3 bases at J, with 14 bases in the middle. The CDR3 has 14 residues. CDR1 is WNHNN and CDR2 is SYGVQD in the germline V gene (reference sequence). The CDR3 DNA reads TGCGCCAGCAGCTTCACAGGGATGGACACTGAAGCTTTCTTT. Translating gives CASSFTGMDTEAFF.

This clonotype appeared many times. The CDR3, as DNA: TGCGCCAGCAGCCAGGTAACAGCTGAAAAACTGTTTTTT. As protein: CASSQVTAEKLFF. The V gene is TRBV4-1, the J gene TRBJ1-4; unclear D gene. Per the germline V gene, CDR1 is MGHRA and CDR2 is YSYEKL. V was pared by 3 bases and J by 7 bases, with 9 bases between. The CDR3 contains 13 residues.

Here the CDR3 DNA reads TGTGCCAGCAGTGAATATGCGCGAGGGACCGGGTACACTGAAGCTTTCTTT. Translated: CASSEYARGTGYTEAFF. V is TRBV25-1 and J is TRBJ1-1; D is possibly TRBD1 (5 bases). From germline, CDR1 is MGHDK and CDR2 SYGVNS. There are 17 residues in the CDR3. Trimming stripped 0 bases from V and 3 bases from J, with 17 bases between.

V and J are TRBV4-1 and TRBJ2-1, with TRBD2 matching over 16 bases. Germline lookup yields CDR1 MGHRA and CDR2 YSYEKL. The CDR3 runs 17 residues. The junction had 6 bases not matched to a gene; V was cut back by 3 bases and J by 7 bases. CDR3 sequence (DNA): TGCGCCAGCAGCCAGGGACTAGCGGGAGGGCCATGGAATGAGCAGTTCTTC. Translated, it gives CASSQGLAGGPWNEQFF.

This clonotype was detected a few times. This chain connects TRBV4-2 to TRBJ2-5, with TRBD2 as a possible D gene (7 bases). Germline V gene sequence: CDR1 LGHNA, CDR2 YNFKEQ. V lost 0 bases and J lost 4, with 12 bases in between. The length of the CDR3 is 15 residues. CDR3 sequence: CASSQEQGGAETQYF. In DNA, the CDR3 is TGTGCCAGCAGCCAAGAACAGGGAGGGGCAGAGACCCAGTACTTC.

This clonotype was counted only a few times. The rearrangement joins TRBV7-9 to TRBJ1-4, with 10 positions matching TRBD1. The CDR3 consists of 16 residues. The J segment lost 8 bases and the V segment lost 4 bases, leaving 10 bases of the junction unmatched. Germline V lookup: CDR1 SEHNR, CDR2 FQNEAQ (reference sequence). The CDR3 DNA reads TGTGCCAGCAGCTCCGACAGGGGGCGCGTACCCGAAAAACTGTTTTTT. Protein: CASSSDRGRVPEKLFF.

CDR3 sequence: CASSQIQANTEAFF. In nucleotides, the CDR3 is TGCGCCAGCAGCCAAATACAGGCGAACACTGAAGCTTTCTTT. This sequence joins TRBV4-1 and TRBJ1-1, with D tentatively TRBD1 (5 bases). Deletions cut 2 bases from V and 1 base from J, with 8 bases between. Germline CDR1 MGHRA, CDR2 YSYEKL. The CDR3 runs 14 residues.

This clonotype was seen only a few times. The rearrangement joins TRBV12-3 or TRBV12-4 to TRBJ2-2, with D perhaps matching TRBD2 (7 bases). Trimming removed 10 bases from V and 6 bases from J, with 12 bases in between. The CDR3 contains 12 residues. CDR3 DNA: TGTGCCAACCTAGGGGGGGCCGGGGAGCTGTTTTTT. As protein: CANLGGAGELFF.

The chain couples TRBV21-1 to TRBJ2-7. TRBV21-1 is marked as a pseudogene. The CDR3 sequence is 13 residues long. The CDR3 nucleotides read TGTGCCAGTCCGGTCCTATCGACCTACGAGCAGTACTTC. Protein: CASPVLSTYEQYF.

The V and J genes are TRBV28 and TRBJ2-7, with D possibly being TRBD1 or TRBD2 (5 bases each). The CDR3 consists of 13 residues. CDR1 is MDHEN, CDR2 SYDVKM, per germline. CDR3 in DNA: TGTGCCAGCAGTTTATGGGGGAAGGGACGCATGAAGGTC. It yields the protein CASSLWGKGRMKV.

This clonotype turned up a few times. The rearrangement joins TRBV7-9 to TRBJ2-1; maybe TRBD1 (6 bases). The CDR3 sequence is 15 residues long. Germline V gene lookup returns CDR1 SEHNR and CDR2 FQNEAQ (reference sequence). V lost 4 bases to trimming and J lost 8 bases, with 18 bases between them. The CDR3 loop is CASSWVGALMYEQFF. CDR3 DNA sequence: TGTGCCAGCAGCTGGGTGGGGGCCCTTATGTATGAGCAGTTCTTC.

The chain couples TRBV6-4 to TRBJ2-5; D gene unclear. The CDR3 has 18 residues. CDR1 is MRHNA, CDR2 SNTAGT, per germline. Trimming removed 2 bases from V and 0 bases from J, with 19 bases in between. The CDR3 bases are TGTGCCAGCAGTGACAGGGCAGTGGTCAGAAACTACCAAGAGACCCAGTACTTC. Translation: CASSDRAVVRNYQETQYF.